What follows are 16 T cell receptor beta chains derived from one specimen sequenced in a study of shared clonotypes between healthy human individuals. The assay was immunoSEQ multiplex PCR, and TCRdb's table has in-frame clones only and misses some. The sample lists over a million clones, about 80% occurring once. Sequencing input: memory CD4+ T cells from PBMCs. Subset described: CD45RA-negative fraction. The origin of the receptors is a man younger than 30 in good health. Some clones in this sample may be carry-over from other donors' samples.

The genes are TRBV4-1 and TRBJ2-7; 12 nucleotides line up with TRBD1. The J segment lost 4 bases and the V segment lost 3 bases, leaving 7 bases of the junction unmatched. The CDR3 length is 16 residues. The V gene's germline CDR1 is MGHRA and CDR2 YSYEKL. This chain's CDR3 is CASSHSGTGGVYEQYF. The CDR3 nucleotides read TGCGCCAGCAGCCACTCTGGGACAGGGGGCGTATACGAGCAGTACTTC.

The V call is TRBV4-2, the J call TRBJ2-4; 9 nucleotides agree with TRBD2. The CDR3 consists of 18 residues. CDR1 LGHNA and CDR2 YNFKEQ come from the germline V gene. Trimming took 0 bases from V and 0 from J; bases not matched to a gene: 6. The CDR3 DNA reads TGTGCCAGCAGCCAAGATTGGGCGGGAGGGTTAGCCAAAAACATTCAGTACTTC. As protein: CASSQDWAGGLAKNIQYF.

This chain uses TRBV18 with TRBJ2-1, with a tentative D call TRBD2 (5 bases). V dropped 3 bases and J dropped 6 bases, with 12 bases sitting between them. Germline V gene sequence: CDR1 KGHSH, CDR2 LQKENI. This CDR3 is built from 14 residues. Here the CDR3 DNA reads TGTGCCAGCTCACCCGAACGACTAACCAATGAGCAGTTCTTC. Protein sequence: CASSPERLTNEQFF.

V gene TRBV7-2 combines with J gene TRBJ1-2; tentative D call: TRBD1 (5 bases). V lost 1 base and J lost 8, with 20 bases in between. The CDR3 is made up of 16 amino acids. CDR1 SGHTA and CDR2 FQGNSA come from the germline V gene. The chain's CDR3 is CASSLERLRGSIGYTF. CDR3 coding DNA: TGTGCCAGCAGCTTAGAACGTCTTAGGGGCTCCATCGGCTACACCTTC.

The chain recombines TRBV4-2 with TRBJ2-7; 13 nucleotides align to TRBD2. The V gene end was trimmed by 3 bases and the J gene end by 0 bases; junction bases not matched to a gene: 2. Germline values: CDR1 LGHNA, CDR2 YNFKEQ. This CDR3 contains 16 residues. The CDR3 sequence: CASSQGTSGNSYEQYF. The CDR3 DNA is TGTGCCAGCAGCCAGGGGACTAGCGGGAACTCCTACGAGCAGTACTTC.

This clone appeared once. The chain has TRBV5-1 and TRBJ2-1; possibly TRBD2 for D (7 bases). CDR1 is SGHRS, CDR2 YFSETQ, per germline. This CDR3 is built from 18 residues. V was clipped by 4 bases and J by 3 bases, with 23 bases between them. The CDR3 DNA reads TGCGCCAGCAGCGGGCTCGGGGGGCTTCGCGGGTACTACAATGAGCAGTTCTTC. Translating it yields CASSGLGGLRGYYNEQFF.

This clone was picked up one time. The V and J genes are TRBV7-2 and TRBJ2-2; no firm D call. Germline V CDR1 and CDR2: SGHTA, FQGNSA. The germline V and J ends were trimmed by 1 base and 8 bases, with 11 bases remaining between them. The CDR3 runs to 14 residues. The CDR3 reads CASSLVSASGELFF. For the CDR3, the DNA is TGTGCCAGCAGCTTAGTTTCGGCTAGTGGGGAGCTGTTTTTT.

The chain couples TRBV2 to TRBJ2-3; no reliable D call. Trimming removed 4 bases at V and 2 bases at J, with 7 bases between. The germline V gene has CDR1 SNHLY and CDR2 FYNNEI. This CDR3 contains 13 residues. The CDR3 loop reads CASSADITDTQYF. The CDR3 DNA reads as TGTGCCAGCAGTGCCGATATCACAGATACGCAGTATTTT.

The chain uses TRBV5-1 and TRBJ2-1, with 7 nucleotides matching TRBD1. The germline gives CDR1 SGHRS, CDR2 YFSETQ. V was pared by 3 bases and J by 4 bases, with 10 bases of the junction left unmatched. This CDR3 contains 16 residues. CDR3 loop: CASSSDPGQSYNEQFF. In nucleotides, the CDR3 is TGCGCCAGCAGCTCCGATCCGGGACAGTCTTACAATGAGCAGTTCTTC.

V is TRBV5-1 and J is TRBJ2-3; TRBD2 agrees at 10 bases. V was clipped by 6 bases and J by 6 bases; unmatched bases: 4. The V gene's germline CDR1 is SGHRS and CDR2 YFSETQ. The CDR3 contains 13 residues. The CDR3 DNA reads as TGCGCCAGCAAGACTAGCGGGTGGGATACGCAGTATTTT. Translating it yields CASKTSGWDTQYF.

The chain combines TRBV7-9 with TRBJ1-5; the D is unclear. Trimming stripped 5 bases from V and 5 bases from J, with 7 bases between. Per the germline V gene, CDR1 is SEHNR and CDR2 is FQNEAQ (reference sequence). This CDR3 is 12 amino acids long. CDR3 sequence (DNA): TGTGCCAGCAGCGTGGACCATCAGCCCCAGCATTTT. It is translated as CASSVDHQPQHF.

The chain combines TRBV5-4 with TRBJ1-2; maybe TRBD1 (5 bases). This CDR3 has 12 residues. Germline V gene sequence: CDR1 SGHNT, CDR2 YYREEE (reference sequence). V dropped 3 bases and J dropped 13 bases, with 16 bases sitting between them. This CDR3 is CASSSQPGRVTF. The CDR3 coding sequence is TGTGCCAGCAGCTCCCAACCTGGCAGGGTCACCTTC.

The chain's CDR3 is CAWTGGSYYNEQFF. The CDR3 DNA reads TGTGCCTGGACGGGGGGGAGTTACTACAATGAGCAGTTCTTC. The chain employs TRBV30 and TRBJ2-1, with 8 bases that match TRBD2. V shed 4 bases and J 3 bases; nucleotides not matched to a gene: 5. The CDR3 extends over 14 amino acids. Germline-derived CDR1 and CDR2 are GTSNPN and SVGIG (reference sequence).

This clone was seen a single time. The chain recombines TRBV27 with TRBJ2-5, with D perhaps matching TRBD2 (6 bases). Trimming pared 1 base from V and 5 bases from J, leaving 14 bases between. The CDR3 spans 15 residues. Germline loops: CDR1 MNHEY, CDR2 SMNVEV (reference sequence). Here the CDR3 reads CASSLWRGVEETQYF. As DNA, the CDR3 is TGTGCCAGCAGTTTATGGAGGGGAGTAGAGGAGACCCAGTACTTC.

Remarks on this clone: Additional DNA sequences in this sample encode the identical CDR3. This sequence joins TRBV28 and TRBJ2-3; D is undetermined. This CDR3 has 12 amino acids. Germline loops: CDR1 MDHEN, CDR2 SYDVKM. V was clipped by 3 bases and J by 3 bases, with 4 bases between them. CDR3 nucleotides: TGTGCCAGCAGTTTGGGAACAGATACGCAGTATTTT. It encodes CASSLGTDTQYF.

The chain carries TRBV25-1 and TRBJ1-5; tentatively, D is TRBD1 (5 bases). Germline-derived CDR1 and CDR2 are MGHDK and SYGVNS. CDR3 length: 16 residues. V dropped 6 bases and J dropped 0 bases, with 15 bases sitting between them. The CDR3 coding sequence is TGTGCCAGCAGCCCTGGGGGGGGTTATAGCAATCAGCCCCAGCATTTT. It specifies CASSPGGGYSNQPQHF.